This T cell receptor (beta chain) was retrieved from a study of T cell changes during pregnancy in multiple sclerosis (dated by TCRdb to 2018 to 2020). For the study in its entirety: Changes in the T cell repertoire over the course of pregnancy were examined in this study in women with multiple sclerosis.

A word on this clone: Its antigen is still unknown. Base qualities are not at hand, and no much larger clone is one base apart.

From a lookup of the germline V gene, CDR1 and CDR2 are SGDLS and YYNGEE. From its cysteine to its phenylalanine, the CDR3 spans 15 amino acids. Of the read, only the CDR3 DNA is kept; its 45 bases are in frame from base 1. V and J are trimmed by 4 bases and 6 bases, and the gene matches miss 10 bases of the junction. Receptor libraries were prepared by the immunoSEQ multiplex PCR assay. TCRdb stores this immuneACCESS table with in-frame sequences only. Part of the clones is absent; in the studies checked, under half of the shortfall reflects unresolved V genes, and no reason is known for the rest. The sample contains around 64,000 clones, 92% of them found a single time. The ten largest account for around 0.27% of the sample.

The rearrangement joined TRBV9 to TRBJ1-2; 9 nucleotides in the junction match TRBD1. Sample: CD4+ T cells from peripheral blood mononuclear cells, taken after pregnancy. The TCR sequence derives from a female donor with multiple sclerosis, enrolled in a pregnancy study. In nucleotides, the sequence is TGTGCCAGCAGCTTAACACAGGGGGCGCAAGATGGCTACACCTTC. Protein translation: CASSLTQGAQDGYTF. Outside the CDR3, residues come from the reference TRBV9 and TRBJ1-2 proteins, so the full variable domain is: DSGVTQTPKHLITATGQRVTLRCSPRSGDLSVYWYQQSLDQGLQFLIQYYNGEERAKGNILERFSAQQFPDLHSELNLSSLELGDSALYFCASSLTQGAQDGYTFGSGTRLTVV.